This TCR beta chain comes out of a study of blood T cell repertoires in COVID-19. The V gene's germline CDR1 is SGHAT and CDR2 FQNNGV. This CDR3 is built from 16 residues. J gave up 5 bases and V 3 bases, and 10 bases lay outside the gene matches. Repertoires were generated with immunoSEQ multiplex PCR, while TCRdb's copy carries only in-frame clones and drops some. The sample includes over 250,000 clones, around 89% of them seen just once. This clonotype was obtained from a woman under 30 who had recovered from COVID-19. The rearrangement uses TRBV11-2 and TRBJ2-5; 9 nucleotides match TRBD1. The sample taken for sequencing was PBMCs or T cells enriched from blood (not recorded which). CDR3 sequence reads: CASSFSRDRAMETQYF. CDR3 nucleotides: TGTGCCAGCAGCTTTTCCCGGGACAGGGCTATGGAGACCCAGTACTTC. Complete variable domain (other parts from reference TRBV11-2 and TRBJ2-5): EAGVAQSPRYKIIEKRQSVAFWCNPISGHATLYWYQQILGQGPKLLIQFQNNGVVDDSQLPKDRFSAERLKGVDSTLKIQPAKLEDSAVYLCASSFSRDRAMETQYFGPGTRLLVL.